These T cell receptor beta chains were read from a single sample in a study of CD8+ T cells in alopecia areata. Only in-frame clones appear in the TCRdb table, and some are missing; sequencing was by immunoSEQ multiplex PCR. This sample has approximately 150,000 clones; roughly half occur once, and the top ten carry over 0.85%. This sample comprised CD4+ T cells sorted from blood, obtained at week 0. These TCRs come from a human donor with alopecia areata. CDR3s include the opening cysteine and the closing phenylalanine or tryptophan. A D gene is named only where the DNA matches it firmly. Clone size is given for some rows only: seen once, a few or many times, or a class if the clone is expanded.

TRBV7-2,-,few,TRBJ1-1,TGTGCCAGCAGTCAGAGGACTGACTACACTGAAGCTTTCTTT,CASSQRTDYTEAFF
TRBV5-1,-,-,TRBJ2-3,TGCGCCAGCAGCTCGGGACTTCTCACAGATACGCAGTATTTT,CASSSGLLTDTQYF
TRBV5-6,TRBD1,few,TRBJ2-7,TGTGCCAGCAGCTTGCCGGGACAGGGAGTCTACGAGCAGTACTTC,CASSLPGQGVYEQYF
TRBV10-2,-,-,TRBJ1-5,TGCGCCAGCAGTGACCAGGGTATAGACAATCAGCCCCAGCATTTT,CASSDQGIDNQPQHF
TRBV6-5,TRBD1,-,TRBJ1-2,TGTGCCAGCAGTTACTCGGGACAGCCTAACTATGGCTACACCTTC,CASSYSGQPNYGYTF
TRBV29-1,-,-,TRBJ2-6,TGCAGCGTTGCTGGGTATGGTGGGGCCAACGTCCTGACTTTC,CSVAGYGGANVLTF
TRBV30,-,-,TRBJ2-5,TGTGCCTGGAGTACTTCCCGCGGGACCCAGTACTTC,CAWSTSRGTQYF
TRBV5-1,-,-,TRBJ2-1,TGCGCCAGCAGCTTAGCGAATGAGCAGTTCTTC,CASSLANEQFF
TRBV9,TRBD2,-,TRBJ2-3,TGTGCCAGCAGCGTAGAGCCAGCGGGAGCGGGAGATACGCAGTATTTT,CASSVEPAGAGDTQYF
TRBV29-1,-,once,TRBJ2-7,TGCAGCGTCCGGCCAGCAGCCACCTACGAGCAGTACTTC,CSVRPAATYEQYF
TRBV7-8,TRBD2,once,TRBJ2-5,TGTGCCAGCAGCTTATTTTCTGAGCGGGGGGTAGGGACCCAGTACTTC,CASSLFSERGVGTQYF
TRBV5-1,-,-,TRBJ1-4,TGCGCCAGCAGCTCGGGACACGTTAATGAAAAACTGTTTTTT,CASSSGHVNEKLFF
TRBV29-1,-,-,TRBJ1-4,TGCAGCGTTAAAGGGATTGGGTATGAAAAACTGTTTTTT,CSVKGIGYEKLFF
TRBV29-1,TRBD1,-,TRBJ2-3,TGCAGCGCCACAGGGGGCTCGGGTCCAGATACGCAGTATTTT,CSATGGSGPDTQYF
TRBV29-1,TRBD2,few,TRBJ2-3,TGCAGCGGGTTCCCCAGCGGGAGGGCCGAAGATACGCAGTATTTT,CSGFPSGRAEDTQYF
TRBV28,-,-,TRBJ2-2,TGTGCCAGCAGACTCGTTGACCGGGAGCTGTTTTTT,CASRLVDRELFF
TRBV4-2,-,once,TRBJ1-2,TGTGCCAGCAGCCAAGAAAGGGGGTACTATGGCTACACCTTC,CASSQERGYYGYTF
TRBV6-1,-,once,TRBJ1-1,TGTGCCAGCAGGTCTGGGTGGGGTCTGGACACTGAAGCTTTCTTT,CASRSGWGLDTEAFF
TRBV30,-,-,TRBJ2-3,TGTGCCTGGGACTTGGTGGATACGCAGTATTTT,CAWDLVDTQYF
TRBV29-1,TRBD1,few,TRBJ2-1,TGCAGCGTTGGGGGAGGGACAGGGGCCTACAATGAGCAGTTCTTC,CSVGGGTGAYNEQFF
TRBV2,-,-,TRBJ2-7,TGTGCCAGTACGGAAGCCTACGAGCAGTACTTC,CASTEAYEQYF
TRBV2,-,few,TRBJ2-7,TGTGCCAGCAGCCGTTTAACCTACGAGCAGTACTTC,CASSRLTYEQYF
TRBV5-1,-,-,TRBJ2-5,TGCGCCAGCAGCCCCGCCGGGACACCCGGGCCAGAGACCCAGTACTTC,CASSPAGTPGPETQYF
TRBV18,TRBD1,-,TRBJ2-7,TGTGCCAGCTCATCGGACAGGGTGACCTACGAGCAGTACTTC,CASSSDRVTYEQYF
TRBV30,TRBD1,-,TRBJ2-2,TGTGCCTGGAGTCGTCCCCGTGGGACAGTTAACACCGGGGAGCTGTTTTTT,CAWSRPRGTVNTGELFF
TRBV6-6,-,-,TRBJ1-4,TGTGCCAGCAGTTACTCCTTCGGCGAAAAACTGTTTTTT,CASSYSFGEKLFF
TRBV7-9,-,-,TRBJ1-2,TGTGCCAGCAGCAAAGGACAGTCTGGCTACACCTTC,CASSKGQSGYTF
TRBV30,TRBD1,-,TRBJ1-3,TGTGCCTGGAGGGACCTCAAGGACAGGGCTGGAAACACCATATATTTT,CAWRDLKDRAGNTIYF
TRBV29-1,TRBD2,few,TRBJ2-1,TGCAGCGTTGATGTGGGACTAGCGGTGAATGAGCAGTTCTTC,CSVDVGLAVNEQFF
TRBV7-9,TRBD1,few,TRBJ2-5,TGTGCCAGCAGCGCACGGACAGGGGGCCAAGAGACCCAGTACTTC,CASSARTGGQETQYF
TRBV30,TRBD1,-,TRBJ2-5,TGTGCCTGGAGGGACAGGGTAGAGTACCAAGAGACCCAGTACTTC,CAWRDRVEYQETQYF
TRBV30,-,-,TRBJ1-2,TGTGCCTGGGGCATCACCGGCAGGGCTATATCTGGCTACACCTTC,CAWGITGRAISGYTF